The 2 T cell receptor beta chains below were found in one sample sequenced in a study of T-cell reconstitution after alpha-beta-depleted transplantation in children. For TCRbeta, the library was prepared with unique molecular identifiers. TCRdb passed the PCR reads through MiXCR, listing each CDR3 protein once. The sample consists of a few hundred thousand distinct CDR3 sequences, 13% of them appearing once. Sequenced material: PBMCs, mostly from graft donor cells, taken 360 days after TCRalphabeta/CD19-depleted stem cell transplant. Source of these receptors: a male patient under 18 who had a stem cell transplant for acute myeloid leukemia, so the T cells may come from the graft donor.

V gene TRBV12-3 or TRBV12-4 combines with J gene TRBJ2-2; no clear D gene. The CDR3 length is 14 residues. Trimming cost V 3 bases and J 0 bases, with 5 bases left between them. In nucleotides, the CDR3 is TGTGCCAGCAGTTTTCAGGCGAACACCGGGGAGCTGTTTTTT. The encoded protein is CASSFQANTGELFF.

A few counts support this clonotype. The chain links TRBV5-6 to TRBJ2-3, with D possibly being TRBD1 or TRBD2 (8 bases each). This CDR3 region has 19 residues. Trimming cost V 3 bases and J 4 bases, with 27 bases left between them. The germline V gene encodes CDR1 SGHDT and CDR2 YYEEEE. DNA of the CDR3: TGTGCCAGCAGCTCGGACAGGGCCTTGAGCGGGAGTTACCCAGATACGCAGTATTTT. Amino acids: CASSSDRALSGSYPDTQYF.